One sample yielded the 31 T cell receptor beta chains listed below, sequenced in a study of PD-1 blockade in mismatch repair-deficient tumors. Produced via immunoSEQ multiplex PCR; TCRdb's table is partial and in-frame only. The sample consists of around 100,000 clones, more than 60% of them appearing once. The material was peripheral blood, obtained more than 58 weeks after starting pembrolizumab. The receptor source for this set is an adult with mismatch repair-deficient cancer.

The sample holds a few counts of this clone. The CDR3 DNA sequence: TGTGCCAGCAGCTTATACTACCGGGACCACAATGAGCAGTTCTTC. Translated: CASSLYYRDHNEQFF. V and J are TRBV7-9 and TRBJ2-1, with D perhaps matching TRBD1 or TRBD2 (5 bases each). The CDR3 consists of 15 residues. CDR1 SEHNR and CDR2 FQNEAQ come from the germline V gene (reference sequence). V was cut by 2 bases and J by 5 bases, with 13 bases left in between.

The rearrangement uses TRBV29-1 and TRBJ2-7; 11 nucleotides align to TRBD2. V gave up 6 bases and J gave up 3 bases; unmatched junction bases: 4. CDR3 length: 13 amino acids. Germline CDR1 SQVTM, CDR2 ANQGSEA. CDR3 sequence (DNA): TGCAGCGTACTAACTAGCGGGAGCTACGAGCAGTACTTC. Amino acid sequence: CSVLTSGSYEQYF.

This clone was picked up a small number of times. V is TRBV7-3 and J is TRBJ1-2; D not certain. The CDR3 is made up of 14 amino acids. Trimming took off 2 bases at V and 7 bases at J, with 14 bases between the two ends. Germline lookup yields CDR1 SGHTA and CDR2 FQGTGA. CDR3 in amino acids: CASSLERLDRGYTF. The CDR3 DNA reads TGTGCCAGCAGCTTAGAACGGCTCGATCGTGGCTACACCTTC.

This chain connects TRBV18 to TRBJ2-5, with TRBD2 matching over 13 bases. The CDR3 is made up of 15 amino acids. V was clipped by 3 bases and J by 3 bases; unmatched bases: 1. Germline values: CDR1 KGHSH, CDR2 LQKENI. CDR3 residues: CASSPGLAGKETQYF. The CDR3 DNA follows: TGTGCCAGCTCACCGGGACTAGCGGGGAAAGAGACCCAGTACTTC.

V gene TRBV5-1 combines with J gene TRBJ2-7, with D perhaps TRBD2 (6 bases). There are 15 residues in the CDR3. V was cut by 0 bases and J by 2 bases, with 12 bases left in between. Per germline, CDR1 SGHRS and CDR2 YFSETQ. CDR3 DNA sequence: TGCGCCAGCAGCTTGGTACCGGGAGCGACCTACGAGCAGTACTTC. Protein product: CASSLVPGATYEQYF.

V is TRBV5-6 and J is TRBJ1-4; the D gene is possibly TRBD1 (6 bases). The CDR3 totals 16 residues. Germline V gives CDR1 SGHDT, CDR2 YYEEEE. The V and J ends lost 2 bases and 10 bases respectively, with 21 bases between them. The CDR3 is CASSFRDNQHDRKLFF. In nucleotides, the CDR3 is TGTGCCAGCAGCTTCCGGGACAACCAACACGACCGAAAACTGTTTTTT.

The chain joins TRBV30 to TRBJ1-1, with D hard to call. The V end lost 4 bases, the J end lost 1 base, and 16 bases lay between the germline ends. This CDR3 has 15 amino acids. Germline CDR1 GTSNPN, CDR2 SVGIG (reference sequence). The CDR3 bases are TGTGCCTGGAAGAGTCTGGACCTCGGGAACACTGAAGCTTTCTTT. This encodes CAWKSLDLGNTEAFF.

This sequence joins TRBV7-9 and TRBJ2-2, with D perhaps given as TRBD1 or TRBD2 (5 bases each). V was trimmed by 6 bases and J by 4 bases, leaving 15 bases between them. The germline CDR1 and CDR2 sequences are SEHNR and FQNEAQ (reference sequence). The CDR3 is 15 residues long. In nucleotides, the CDR3 is TGTGCCAGCAGGGTCCAGGGAGCGAGCACCGGGGAGCTGTTTTTT. Its protein product is CASRVQGASTGELFF.

This clone was picked up one time. The chain uses TRBV5-1 and TRBJ1-1; D unresolved. The V end lost 5 bases, the J end lost 0 bases, and 17 bases lay between the germline ends. Germline CDR1 SGHRS, CDR2 YFSETQ. The CDR3 extends over 16 amino acids. CDR3 in DNA: TGCGCCAGCAGTTATTCGGGGATGGGCATGAACACTGAAGCTTTCTTT. This sequence encodes CASSYSGMGMNTEAFF.

The chain couples TRBV10-2 to TRBJ2-3, with 7 bases lining up with TRBD2. The CDR3 has 15 residues. The germline gives CDR1 WSHSY, CDR2 SAAADI. Trimming at V came to 6 bases and at J to 2 bases, leaving 8 bases not matched to a gene. CDR3 DNA sequence: TGCGCCAGCAGGGGGGGGGACCTGAACACAGATACGCAGTATTTT. Translating it yields CASRGGDLNTDTQYF.

The rearrangement links TRBV28 to TRBJ1-1; D is unclear. CDR3 size: 11 residues. V lost 8 bases, J lost 6 bases, and 10 bases lay in between. Germline lookup yields CDR1 MDHEN and CDR2 SYDVKM. CDR3 bases: TGTGCCAGCTCCACACGGGCTGAAGCTTTCTTT. Residues: CASSTRAEAFF. The variable domain in full, with the rest retrieved from reference TRBV28 and TRBJ1-1, is DVKVTQSSRYLVKRTGEKVFLECVQDMDHENMFWYRQDPGLGLRLIYFSYDVKMKEKGDIPEGYSVSREKKERFSLILESASTNQTSMYLCASSTRAEAFFGQGTRLTVV.

The chain has TRBV4-3 and TRBJ1-2, with a tentative D call TRBD1 (6 bases). Germline CDR1 is LGHNA and CDR2 is YSLEER. This CDR3 is built from 17 residues. The V end lost 3 bases, the J end lost 0 bases, and 17 bases lay between the germline ends. CDR3 DNA: TGCGCCAGCAGCCAGAGCGGGGGGGGCAGGGCTAACTATGGCTACACCTTC. It specifies CASSQSGGGRANYGYTF.

This clone showed up just a few times. The chain carries TRBV15 and TRBJ2-7; the D is unclear. CDR3 length: 14 amino acids. The V and J ends lost 0 bases and 4 bases respectively, with 10 bases between them. Germline V gene sequence: CDR1 LNHNV, CDR2 YYDKDF (reference sequence). The CDR3 DNA follows: TGTGCCACCAGCAGAGATACCGAATCTTACGAGCAGTACTTC. This translates into CATSRDTESYEQYF. Full variable domain (rest looked up from reference TRBV15 and TRBJ2-7): DAMVIQNPRYQVTQFGKPVTLSCSQTLNHNVMYWYQQKSSQAPKLLFHYYDKDFNNEADTPDNFQSRRPNTSFCFLDIRSPGLGDTAMYLCATSRDTESYEQYFGPGTRLTVT.

This clone was detected many times. The junction differs from germline at one of its ends, possibly a read error. The rearrangement joins TRBV7-7 to TRBJ2-2; D is possibly TRBD1 (6 bases). Germline values: CDR1 SSHAT, CDR2 FNYEAQ (reference sequence). The CDR3 is 16 amino acids. CDR3 protein: CASSPTGPPNTGELFF. The CDR3 DNA sequence: TGTGCTAGCAGCCCGACAGGTCCCCCTAACACCGGGGAGCTGTTTTTT. Full variable domain (outside the CDR3, taken from reference TRBV7-7 and TRBJ2-2): GAGVSQSPRYKVTKRGQDVTLRCDPISSHATLYWYQQALGQGPEFLTYFNYEAQPDKSGLPSDRFSAERPEGSISTLTIQRTEQRDSAMYRCASSPTGPPNTGELFFGEGSRLTVL.

The chain combines TRBV19 with TRBJ1-2; 7 positions agree with TRBD1. The junction had 11 bases not matched to a gene; V was cut back by 7 bases and J by 0 bases. CDR1 and CDR2 from the germline V gene are LNHDA and SQIVND (reference sequence). There are 16 residues in the CDR3. The CDR3 region has the DNA TGTGCCAGTAATCCAAGAAACAGGGGCTCTAACTATGGCTACACCTTC. Its translation is CASNPRNRGSNYGYTF.

V usage is TRBV11-2 and J usage is TRBJ2-2, with 14 positions matching TRBD2. The CDR3 length is 16 residues. Per germline, CDR1 SGHAT and CDR2 FQNNGV. Trimming at V came to 7 bases and at J to 6 bases, leaving 7 bases not matched to a gene. Written as DNA, the CDR3 is TGTGCCAGCACCCTCGGGACTAGCGGGAGATCCGGGGAGCTGTTTTTT. Translating gives CASTLGTSGRSGELFF.

V gene TRBV5-1 combines with J gene TRBJ2-3, with a possible D match to TRBD2 (7 bases). In germline, CDR1 is SGHRS, CDR2 YFSETQ. The CDR3 covers 15 residues. Trimming cost V 3 bases and J 2 bases, with 13 bases left between them. The DNA of the CDR3 is TGCGCCAGCAGCTGGGGGGGCGTTCCCACAGATACGCAGTATTTT. It is translated as CASSWGGVPTDTQYF.

The V and J genes are TRBV5-1 and TRBJ2-7, with a weak D call TRBD2 (7 bases). V shed 6 bases and J shed 2 bases, with 12 bases lying between them. Germline CDR1 is SGHRS and CDR2 is YFSETQ. This CDR3 region has 13 residues. CDR3 amino acids: CASTGAGAYEQYF. In DNA form, the CDR3 reads TGCGCCAGCACGGGGGCGGGAGCCTACGAGCAGTACTTC.

This chain links TRBV7-6 with TRBJ1-4; D gene unclear. The germline CDR1 and CDR2 sequences are SGHVS and FNYEAQ. The CDR3 consists of 15 residues. Trimming took off 1 base at V and 6 bases at J, with 12 bases between the two ends. CDR3 protein: CASSLGPRNDEKLFF. DNA of the CDR3: TGTGCCAGCAGCTTAGGGCCCCGAAACGATGAAAAACTGTTTTTT.

This clone has a single count. J is TRBJ2-7 and V is TRBV15, with D possibly TRBD2 on 5 matching bases. This CDR3 comprises 18 residues. V lost 1 base to trimming and J lost 4 bases, with 23 bases between them. The germline V gene has CDR1 LNHNV and CDR2 YYDKDF (reference sequence). The CDR3 DNA reads TGTGCCACCAGCAGAGGGTGGGGAAGCGGAAGCCTTGCGTACGAGCAGTACTTC. Translation: CATSRGWGSGSLAYEQYF.

The V call is TRBV27, the J call TRBJ1-5, with 7 bases fitting TRBD1. The CDR3 length is 13 residues. The trim removed 6 bases at V and 5 bases at J, leaving 4 bases unmatched. In germline, CDR1 is MNHEY, CDR2 SMNVEV (reference sequence). The CDR3 protein is CASRTGLDQPQHF. CDR3 bases: TGTGCCAGCAGGACAGGGTTGGATCAGCCCCAGCATTTT.

J is TRBJ2-7 and V is TRBV6-6, with 8 bases identical to TRBD2. V lost 2 bases, J lost 1 base, and 4 bases stayed unmatched. The CDR3 is 15 amino acids. Germline lookup yields CDR1 MNHNY and CDR2 SVGAGI (reference sequence). CDR3 sequence: CASSYGAGVSYEQYF. CDR3 DNA sequence: TGTGCCAGCAGTTACGGAGCGGGAGTGTCCTACGAGCAGTACTTC.

The chain is built from TRBV7-3 and TRBJ1-1, with a tentative D call TRBD1 (6 bases). This CDR3 is built from 13 residues. Trimming shortened V by 4 bases and J by 5 bases, and 11 bases separated the two germline ends. Germline CDR1 SGHTA, CDR2 FQGTGA. The CDR3 sequence: CASSYLRGTEAFF. The CDR3 bases are TGTGCCAGCAGCTACCTCAGGGGAACTGAAGCTTTCTTT.

The chain recombines TRBV9 with TRBJ1-5, with D maybe TRBD1 (5 bases). Trimming removed 4 bases from V and 3 bases from J, with 14 bases in between. The CDR3 is made up of 15 amino acids. Germline values: CDR1 SGDLS, CDR2 YYNGEE. The CDR3 reads CASSPLEGVNQPQHF. CDR3 nucleotide sequence: TGTGCCAGCAGCCCCCTCGAAGGGGTCAATCAGCCCCAGCATTTT.

This sequence joins TRBV6-5 and TRBJ2-7, with unresolved D. V was shortened by 5 bases and J by 4 bases, with 15 bases between the two germline ends. Looked up from germline, CDR1 is MNHEY and CDR2 is SVGAGI. The CDR3 covers 14 residues. The CDR3 bases are TGTGCCAGCAGTAGTTCGGCACTCATTTACGAGCAGTACTTC. Its protein product is CASSSSALIYEQYF.

The count of this clone is one. The chain has TRBV9 and TRBJ2-1; D is ambiguous. CDR3 size: 13 residues. The germline V and J ends were trimmed by 0 bases and 10 bases, with 11 bases remaining between them. Germline V gene lookup returns CDR1 SGDLS and CDR2 YYNGEE. Written as DNA, the CDR3 is TGTGCCAGCAGCGTAGTTCTCGTCGGCGAGCAGTTCTTC. This translates into CASSVVLVGEQFF.

This chain uses TRBV6-5 with TRBJ2-7, with no clear D. The CDR3 loop spans 14 amino acids. The germline CDR1 and CDR2 sequences are MNHEY and SVGAGI. V gave up 0 bases and J gave up 2 bases, with 8 bases separating them. This chain's CDR3 is CASSYSTAPYEQYF. CDR3 DNA: TGTGCCAGCAGTTACTCGACGGCTCCCTACGAGCAGTACTTC.

This clone was picked up a small number of times. This chain uses TRBV7-9 with TRBJ1-1; unclear D gene. The CDR3 consists of 13 residues. V lost 2 bases to trimming and J lost 5 bases, with 9 bases between them. Germline V gene sequence: CDR1 SEHNR, CDR2 FQNEAQ (reference sequence). The CDR3 sequence: CASSLKGETEAFF. CDR3 nucleotide sequence: TGTGCCAGCAGCTTAAAGGGAGAAACTGAAGCTTTCTTT.

This clone showed up just a few times. The rearrangement uses TRBV5-5 and TRBJ1-2; 8 bases fit TRBD1. V lost 4 bases, J lost 7 bases, and 9 bases stayed unmatched. This CDR3 spans 14 amino acids. Germline V lookup: CDR1 SGHKS, CDR2 YYEKEE (reference sequence). The CDR3 nucleotides read TGTGCCAGCAGCACACAGGGGGACAGGTCTGGCTACACCTTC. Translated: CASSTQGDRSGYTF.

This clone was seen once. The chain joins TRBV27 to TRBJ2-3; perhaps D is TRBD1 or TRBD2 (5 bases each). CDR1 is MNHEY, CDR2 SMNVEV, per germline (reference sequence). This CDR3 comprises 15 residues. The V gene lost 5 bases and the J gene lost 2 bases, with 14 bases spanning the gap. As DNA, the CDR3 is TGTGCCAGCAGTATTGCTGGGGGTCTCACAGATACGCAGTATTTT. It translates to CASSIAGGLTDTQYF.

In DNA, the CDR3 is TGTGCCAGCAGCGGGACAGGACCCTACGAGCAGTACTTC. Translated, it gives CASSGTGPYEQYF. The rearrangement joins TRBV7-9 to TRBJ2-7; 8 bases map to TRBD1. The CDR3 length is 13 residues. Germline CDR1 is SEHNR and CDR2 is FQNEAQ (reference sequence). The ends lost 5 bases at V and 2 bases at J; junction bases unmatched: 2.